The source of this TCR beta chain is a study of blood T cell repertoires in COVID-19. Profiled with immunoSEQ multiplex PCR; TCRdb holds only in-frame clones, not every one. The sample holds approximately 400,000 clones, roughly 88% seen once. The CDR3 has 12 residues. The V end was cut by 4 bases, the J end by 11 bases, with 12 bases between. The germline gives CDR1 LNHDA, CDR2 SQIVND (reference sequence). The receptor comes from a woman aged 45 to 65 with COVID-19, enrolled during active disease. This sequence joins TRBV19 and TRBJ1-5; weak D call: TRBD1 (5 bases). The material sequenced was peripheral blood. The CDR3 DNA is TGTGCCAGTAGTACCCCCCCAGGGTCCCAGCATTTT. The encoded protein is CASSTPPGSQHF.